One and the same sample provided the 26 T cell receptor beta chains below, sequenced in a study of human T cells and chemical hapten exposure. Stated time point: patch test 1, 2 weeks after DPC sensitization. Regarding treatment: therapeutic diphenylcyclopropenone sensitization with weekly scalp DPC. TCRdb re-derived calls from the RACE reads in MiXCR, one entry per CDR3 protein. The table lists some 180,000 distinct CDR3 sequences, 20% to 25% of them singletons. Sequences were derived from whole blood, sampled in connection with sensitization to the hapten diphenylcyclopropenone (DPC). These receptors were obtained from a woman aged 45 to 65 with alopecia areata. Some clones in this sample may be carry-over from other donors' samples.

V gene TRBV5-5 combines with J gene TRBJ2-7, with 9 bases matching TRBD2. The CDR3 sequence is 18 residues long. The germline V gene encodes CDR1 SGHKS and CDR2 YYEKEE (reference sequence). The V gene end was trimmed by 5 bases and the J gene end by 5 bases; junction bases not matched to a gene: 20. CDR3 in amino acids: CASRTFLRSSGKYHEQYF. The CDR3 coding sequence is TGTGCCAGCAGGACTTTCTTAAGGTCTAGCGGGAAGTACCACGAGCAGTACTTC.

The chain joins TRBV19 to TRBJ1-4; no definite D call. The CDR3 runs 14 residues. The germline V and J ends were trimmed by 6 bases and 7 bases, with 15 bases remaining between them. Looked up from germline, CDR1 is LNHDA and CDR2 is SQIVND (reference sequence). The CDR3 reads CASSQMSNGEKLFF. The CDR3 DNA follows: TGTGCCAGTAGCCAGATGTCGAATGGTGAAAAACTGTTTTTT.

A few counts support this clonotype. The CDR3, as DNA: TGCGCCAGCAGCTTGGCCGTACGGGCAGGGGGATCCACTGAAGCTTTCTTT. Translated: CASSLAVRAGGSTEAFF. The V call is TRBV5-1, the J call TRBJ1-1, with 7 bases that match TRBD1. This CDR3 contains 17 residues. Unmatched junction bases numbered 12, after V lost 0 bases and J lost 4 bases. Germline V gene data show CDR1 as SGHRS and CDR2 as YFSETQ.

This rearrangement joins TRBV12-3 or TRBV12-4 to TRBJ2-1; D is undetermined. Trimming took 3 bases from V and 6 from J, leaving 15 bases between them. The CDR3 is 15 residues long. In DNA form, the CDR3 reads TGTGCCAGCAGTTTCTCTAGGGCCACCTTCAATGAGCAGTTCTTC. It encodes CASSFSRATFNEQFF.

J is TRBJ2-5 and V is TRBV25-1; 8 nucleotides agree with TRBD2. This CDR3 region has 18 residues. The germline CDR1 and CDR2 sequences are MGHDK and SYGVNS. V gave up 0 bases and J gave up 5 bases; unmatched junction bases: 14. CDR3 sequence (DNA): TGTGCCAGCAGTGAATATCCGGAAAAGCGGGGGAGTGGGGAGACCCAGTACTTC. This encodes CASSEYPEKRGSGETQYF.

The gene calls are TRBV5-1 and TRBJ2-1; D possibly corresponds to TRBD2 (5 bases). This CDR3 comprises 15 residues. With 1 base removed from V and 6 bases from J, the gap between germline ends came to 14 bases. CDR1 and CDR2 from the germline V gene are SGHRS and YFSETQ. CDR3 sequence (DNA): TGCGCCAGCAGCTTGAGGCTAGGCGAGGGCAATGAGCAGTTCTTC. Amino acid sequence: CASSLRLGEGNEQFF.

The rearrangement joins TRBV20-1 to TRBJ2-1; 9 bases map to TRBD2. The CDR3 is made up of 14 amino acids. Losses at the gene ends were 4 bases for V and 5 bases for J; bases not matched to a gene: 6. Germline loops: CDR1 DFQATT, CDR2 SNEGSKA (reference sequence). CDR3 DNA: TGCAGTGCTATAAGTGCTAGCGGGAACAATGAGCAGTTCTTC. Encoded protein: CSAISASGNNEQFF.

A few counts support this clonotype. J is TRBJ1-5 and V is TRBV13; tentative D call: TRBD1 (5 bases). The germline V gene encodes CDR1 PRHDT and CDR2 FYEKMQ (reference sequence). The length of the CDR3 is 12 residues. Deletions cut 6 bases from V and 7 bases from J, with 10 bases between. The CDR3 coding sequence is TGTGCCAGCAGTCAGGGACGCCAGCCCCAGCATTTT. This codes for CASSQGRQPQHF.

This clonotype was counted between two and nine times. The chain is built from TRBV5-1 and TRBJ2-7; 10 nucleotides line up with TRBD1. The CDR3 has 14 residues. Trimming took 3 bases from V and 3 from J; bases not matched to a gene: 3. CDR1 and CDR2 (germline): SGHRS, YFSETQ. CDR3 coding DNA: TGCGCCAGCAGCTCTGGGACAGGGGACTACGAGCAGTACTTC. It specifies CASSSGTGDYEQYF.

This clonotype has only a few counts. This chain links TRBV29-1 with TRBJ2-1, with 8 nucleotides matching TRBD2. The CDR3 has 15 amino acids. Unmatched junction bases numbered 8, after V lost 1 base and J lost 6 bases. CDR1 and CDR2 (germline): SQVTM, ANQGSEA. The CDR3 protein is CSVEGGTSRSNEQFF. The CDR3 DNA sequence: TGCAGCGTTGAAGGTGGGACTAGTCGGAGCAATGAGCAGTTCTTC.

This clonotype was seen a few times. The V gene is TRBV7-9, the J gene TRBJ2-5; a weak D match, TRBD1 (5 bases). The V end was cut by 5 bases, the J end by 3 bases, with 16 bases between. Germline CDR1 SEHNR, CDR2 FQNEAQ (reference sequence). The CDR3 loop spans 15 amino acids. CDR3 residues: CASSPAPGQKETQYF. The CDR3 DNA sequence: TGTGCCAGCAGCCCCGCCCCAGGGCAGAAAGAGACCCAGTACTTC.

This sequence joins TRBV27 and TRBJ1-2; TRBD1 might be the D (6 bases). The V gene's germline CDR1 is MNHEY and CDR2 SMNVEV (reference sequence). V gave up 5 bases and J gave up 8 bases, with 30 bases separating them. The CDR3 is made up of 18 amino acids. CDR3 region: CASSPHPSGVGGVSGYTF. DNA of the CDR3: TGTGCCAGCAGTCCGCACCCCTCCGGGGTAGGGGGGGTATCGGGCTACACCTTC.

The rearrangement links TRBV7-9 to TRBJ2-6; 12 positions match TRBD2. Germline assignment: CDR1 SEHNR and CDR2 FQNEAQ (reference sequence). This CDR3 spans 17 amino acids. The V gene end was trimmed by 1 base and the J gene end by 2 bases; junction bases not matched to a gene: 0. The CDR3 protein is CASSLGLAGAGANVLTF. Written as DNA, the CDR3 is TGTGCCAGCAGCTTAGGACTAGCGGGAGCTGGGGCCAACGTCCTGACTTTC.

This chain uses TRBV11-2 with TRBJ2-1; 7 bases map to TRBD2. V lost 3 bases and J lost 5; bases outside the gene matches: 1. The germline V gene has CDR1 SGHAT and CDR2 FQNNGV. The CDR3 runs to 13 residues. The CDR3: CASSFSGNNEQFF. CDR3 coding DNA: TGTGCCAGCAGCTTCAGCGGGAACAATGAGCAGTTCTTC.

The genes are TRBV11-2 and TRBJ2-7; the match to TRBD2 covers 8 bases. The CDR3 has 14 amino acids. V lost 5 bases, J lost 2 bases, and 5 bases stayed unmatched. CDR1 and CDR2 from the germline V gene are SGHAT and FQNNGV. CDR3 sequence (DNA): TGTGCCAGCAGCAACCGGGGACTAGCCTACGAGCAGTACTTC. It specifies CASSNRGLAYEQYF.

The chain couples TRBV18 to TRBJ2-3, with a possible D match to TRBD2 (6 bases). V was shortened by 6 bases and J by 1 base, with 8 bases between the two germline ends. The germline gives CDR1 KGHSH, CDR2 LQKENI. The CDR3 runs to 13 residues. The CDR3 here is CASSPSGTDTQYF. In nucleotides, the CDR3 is TGTGCCAGCTCCCCTAGCGGCACAGATACGCAGTATTTT.

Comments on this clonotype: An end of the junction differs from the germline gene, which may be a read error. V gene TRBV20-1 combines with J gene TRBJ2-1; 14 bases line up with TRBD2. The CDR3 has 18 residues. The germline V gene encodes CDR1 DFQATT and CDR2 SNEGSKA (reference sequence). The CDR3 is CSARAGTSGSVGYTEQFF. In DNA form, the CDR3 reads TGCAGTGCTAGAGCCGGGACTAGCGGGAGCGTCGGGTACACTGAGCAGTTCTTC.

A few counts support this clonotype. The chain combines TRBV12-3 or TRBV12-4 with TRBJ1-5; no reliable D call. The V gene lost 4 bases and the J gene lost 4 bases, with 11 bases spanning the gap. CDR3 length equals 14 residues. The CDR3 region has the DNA TGTGCCAGCAGTTCCTCTGCTGATAATCAGCCCCAGCATTTT. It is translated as CASSSSADNQPQHF.

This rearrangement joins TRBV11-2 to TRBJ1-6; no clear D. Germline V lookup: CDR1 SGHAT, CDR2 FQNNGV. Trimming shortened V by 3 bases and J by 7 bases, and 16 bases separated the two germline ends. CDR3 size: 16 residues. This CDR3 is CASSLGLRAQNSPLHF. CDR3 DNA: TGTGCCAGCAGCTTGGGGTTACGAGCCCAAAATTCACCCCTCCACTTT.

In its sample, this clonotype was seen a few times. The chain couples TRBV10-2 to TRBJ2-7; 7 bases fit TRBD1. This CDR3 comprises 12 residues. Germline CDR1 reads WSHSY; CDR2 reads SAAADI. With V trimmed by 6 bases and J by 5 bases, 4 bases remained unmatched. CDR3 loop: CASSVTGNEQYF. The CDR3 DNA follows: TGCGCCAGCAGCGTGACAGGGAACGAGCAGTACTTC.

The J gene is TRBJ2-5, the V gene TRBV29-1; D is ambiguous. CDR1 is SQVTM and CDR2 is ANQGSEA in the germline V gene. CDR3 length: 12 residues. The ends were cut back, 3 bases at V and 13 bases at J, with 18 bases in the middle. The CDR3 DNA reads TGCAGCGTTGAGGGGATAACCTTGGACCGGTACTTC. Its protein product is CSVEGITLDRYF.

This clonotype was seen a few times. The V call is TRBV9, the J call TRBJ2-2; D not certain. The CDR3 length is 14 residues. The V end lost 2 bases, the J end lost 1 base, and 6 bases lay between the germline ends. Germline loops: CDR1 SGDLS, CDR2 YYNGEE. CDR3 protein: CASSVLLNTGELFF. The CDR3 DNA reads TGTGCCAGCAGCGTCCTCCTGAACACCGGGGAGCTGTTTTTT.

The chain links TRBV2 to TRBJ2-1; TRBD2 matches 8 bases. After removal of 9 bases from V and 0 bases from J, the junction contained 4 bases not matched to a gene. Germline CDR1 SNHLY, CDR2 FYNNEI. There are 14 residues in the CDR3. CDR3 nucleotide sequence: TGTGCCAGATCCGGGACTAGCTCCTACAATGAGCAGTTCTTC. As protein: CARSGTSSYNEQFF.

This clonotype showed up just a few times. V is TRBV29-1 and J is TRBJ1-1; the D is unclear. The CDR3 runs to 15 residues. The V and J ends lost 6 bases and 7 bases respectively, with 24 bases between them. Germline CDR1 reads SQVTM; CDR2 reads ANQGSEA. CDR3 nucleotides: TGCAGCGTCACGACGACGGCTATTGGAAGGCTTGAAGCTTTCTTT. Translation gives CSVTTTAIGRLEAFF.

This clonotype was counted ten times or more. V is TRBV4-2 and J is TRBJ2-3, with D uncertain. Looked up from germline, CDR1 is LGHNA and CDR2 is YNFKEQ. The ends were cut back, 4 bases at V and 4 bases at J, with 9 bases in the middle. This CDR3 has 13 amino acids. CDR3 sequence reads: CASSPKFADTQYF. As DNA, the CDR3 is TGTGCCAGCAGCCCAAAGTTCGCAGATACGCAGTATTTT.

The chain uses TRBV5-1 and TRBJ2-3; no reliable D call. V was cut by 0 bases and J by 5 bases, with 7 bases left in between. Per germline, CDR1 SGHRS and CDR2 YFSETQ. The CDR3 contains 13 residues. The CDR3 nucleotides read TGCGCCAGCAGCTTGGAACTGTTAGATACGCAGTATTTT. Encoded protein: CASSLELLDTQYF. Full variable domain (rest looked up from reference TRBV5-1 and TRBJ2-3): KAGVTQTPRYLIKTRGQQVTLSCSPISGHRSVSWYQQTPGQGLQFLFEYFSETQRNKGNFPGRFSGRQFSNSRSEMNVSTLELGDSALYLCASSLELLDTQYFGPGTRLTVL.